The rows below give T cell receptor beta chains drawn from one sample of a study of blood T cell repertoires in COVID-19. Measured with immunoSEQ multiplex PCR; TCRdb has only the in-frame clones, and not every one. This sample carries approximately 400,000 clones, 70% to 90% of them seen once, and the ten largest clones take 1.2%. The material sequenced was peripheral blood. The receptors were sampled from a man aged 40-55 years with acute or convalescent COVID-19. Both conserved end residues are part of each CDR3. The order of the fields is CDR3 length, J gene, clone size, D gene, V gene, CDR3 DNA, CDR3 protein. A D gene is named only where the DNA matches it firmly. The size field is filled for only some rows; it gives once, few, many or a size class.

13 | TRBJ1-5 | NA | TRBD1 | TRBV13 | TGTGCCAGCAGCTTACAGGGACAGCTGCCCCAGCATTTT | CASSLQGQLPQHF
15 | TRBJ1-5 | NA | NA | TRBV28 | TGTGCCAGCAGTTTATCAGATTATAGCAATCAGCCCCAGCATTTT | CASSLSDYSNQPQHF
14 | TRBJ2-7 | NA | NA | TRBV27 | TGTGCCAGCAGTTTGGGGGGTCGGGCCTACGAGCAGTACTTC | CASSLGGRAYEQYF
21 | TRBJ2-3 | NA | TRBD2 | TRBV4-1 | TGCGCCAGCAGCCAAGATGACCCAAGCGGGAGCGGTTGGGAGGGTGCAGATACGCAGTATTTT | CASSQDDPSGSGWEGADTQYF
15 | TRBJ1-5 | NA | TRBD1 | TRBV5-5 | TGTGCCAGCAGCATCAGGACAGGGGGGTATCAGCCCCAGCATTTT | CASSIRTGGYQPQHF
19 | TRBJ1-3 | NA | NA | TRBV18 | TGTGCCAGCTCACCAGGGGTTGGGGCAGGCATCGCGGGAGGAAACACCATATATTTT | CASSPGVGAGIAGGNTIYF
14 | TRBJ1-1 | NA | TRBD1 | TRBV7-3 | TGTGCCAGCAGCCCGGGACAGACGAACACTGAAGCTTTCTTT | CASSPGQTNTEAFF
15 | TRBJ2-7 | NA | TRBD2 | TRBV18 | TGTGCCAGCTCACCCCCGGGACTAGAGTCTTACGAGCAGTACTTC | CASSPPGLESYEQYF
14 | TRBJ2-5 | NA | NA | TRBV3-1/TRBV3-2 | TGTGCCAGCAGAGAGAGGGGGGGCCTAGCGGCCCAGTACTTC | CASRERGGLAAQYF
13 | TRBJ1-3 | NA | NA | TRBV27 | TGTGCCAGCAGTCCAGGGCCCGGAAACACCATATATTTT | CASSPGPGNTIYF
16 | TRBJ2-3 | NA | NA | TRBV10-1 | TGCGCCAGCAGTGAGGGCCCTCCAGTCGCCCCAGATACGCAGTATTTT | CASSEGPPVAPDTQYF
16 | TRBJ1-4 | NA | NA | TRBV28 | TGTGCCAGCAGTTTATCAGGGGCCAAACGACGGGAAAAACTGTTTTTT | CASSLSGAKRREKLFF
14 | TRBJ2-1 | NA | TRBD2 | TRBV18 | TGTGCCAGCTCACCGCGGGGGGCCGGGAATGAGCAGTTCTTC | CASSPRGAGNEQFF
14 | TRBJ1-1 | NA | NA | TRBV29-1 | TGCAGCGTTGACCGAGGACAGATGAACACTGAAGCTTTCTTT | CSVDRGQMNTEAFF
13 | TRBJ2-7 | NA | NA | TRBV2 | TGTGCCAGCGAAGGGACACGCACCTACGAGCAGTACTTC | CASEGTRTYEQYF
14 | TRBJ1-5 | few | NA | TRBV7-8 | TGTGCCAGCAGCTTAGGACAGCCCAATCAGCCCCAGCATTTT | CASSLGQPNQPQHF
14 | TRBJ1-1 | NA | TRBD1 | TRBV25-1 | TGTGCCAGCAGTGCCCATGGACAGGGGGCCTTCGCTTTCTTT | CASSAHGQGAFAFF
14 | TRBJ1-1 | NA | NA | TRBV28 | TGTGCCAGCAGTCGCCCGGGGATGAACACTGAAGCTTTCTTT | CASSRPGMNTEAFF
15 | TRBJ1-1 | NA | NA | TRBV4-1 | TGCGCCAGCAGCCAAGTATGGAGGGGGAACACTGAAGCTTTCTTT | CASSQVWRGNTEAFF
15 | TRBJ2-1 | NA | NA | TRBV7-3 | TGTGCCAGCAGCTTAAGATCTCCGGGGATGGGTGAGCAGTTCTTC | CASSLRSPGMGEQFF